This TCR beta chain is from a study of vaccination effects on CD4 cells after COVID-19. Data came from immunoSEQ multiplex PCR; TCRdb stores just in-frame clones and leaves some out. The sample yields around 12,000 clones, just under 75% seen once. About this clone: Antigen: not known. The sample contains more than one DNA sequence encoding this CDR3.

Germline values: CDR1 LNHDA, CDR2 SQIVND (reference sequence). The CDR3 loop spans 14 amino acids. Trimming pared 9 bases from V and 5 bases from J, leaving 19 bases between. CD4+ T cells specific for antigen were expanded with viral peptide pools by the ViraFEST assay before sequencing. Following culture for roughly 10 days, CD4+ T cells were isolated. The sequences come from CD4+ T cells from PBMCs cultured with HCoV-229E spike peptides, collected before COVID-19 vaccination. V gene TRBV19 combines with J gene TRBJ2-5; D might be TRBD2 (5 bases). This receptor was identified in a human donor who received a COVID-19 vaccine. CDR3 residues: CASSPLQGSETQYF. The CDR3 bases are TGTGCCAGCAGCCCCCTCCAAGGGAGTGAGACCCAGTACTTC.